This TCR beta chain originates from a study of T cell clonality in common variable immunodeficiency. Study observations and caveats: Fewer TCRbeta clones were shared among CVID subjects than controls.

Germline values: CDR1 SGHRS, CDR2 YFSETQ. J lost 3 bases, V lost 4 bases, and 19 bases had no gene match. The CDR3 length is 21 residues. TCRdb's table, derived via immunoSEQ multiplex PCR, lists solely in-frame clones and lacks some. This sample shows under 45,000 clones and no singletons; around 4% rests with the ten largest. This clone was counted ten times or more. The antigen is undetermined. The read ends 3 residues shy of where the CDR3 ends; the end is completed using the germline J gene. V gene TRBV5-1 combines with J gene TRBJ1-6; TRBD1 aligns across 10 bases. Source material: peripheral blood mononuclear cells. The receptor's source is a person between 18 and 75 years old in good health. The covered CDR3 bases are TGCGCCAGCAGCCCTACCCCGTGGACAGGGGGGGGGATTTTCTATAATTCACCC. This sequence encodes CASSPTPWTGGGIFYNSP. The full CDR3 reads CASSPTPWTGGGIFYNSPLHF.